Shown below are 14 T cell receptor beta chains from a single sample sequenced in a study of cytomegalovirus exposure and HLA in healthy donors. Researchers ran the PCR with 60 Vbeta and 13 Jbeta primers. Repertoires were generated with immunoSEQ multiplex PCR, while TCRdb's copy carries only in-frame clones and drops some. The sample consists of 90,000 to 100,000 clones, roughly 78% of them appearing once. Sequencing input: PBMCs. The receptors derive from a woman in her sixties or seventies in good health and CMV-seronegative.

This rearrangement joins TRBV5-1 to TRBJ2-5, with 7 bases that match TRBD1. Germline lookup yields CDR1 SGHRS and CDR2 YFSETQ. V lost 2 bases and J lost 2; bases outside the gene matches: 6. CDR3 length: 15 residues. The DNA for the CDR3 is TGCGCCAGCAGCTTCACCGGGACAGTTCAAGAGACCCAGTACTTC. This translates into CASSFTGTVQETQYF.

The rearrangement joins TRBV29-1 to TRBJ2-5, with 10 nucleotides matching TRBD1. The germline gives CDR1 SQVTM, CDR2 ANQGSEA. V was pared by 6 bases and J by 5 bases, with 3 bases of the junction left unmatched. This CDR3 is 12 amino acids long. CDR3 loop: CSVDRGGETQYF. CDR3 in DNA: TGCAGCGTGGACAGGGGGGGCGAGACCCAGTACTTC.

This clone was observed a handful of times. CDR3 nucleotide sequence: TGTGCCAGTTCAGGGTTTACCTACGAGCAGTACTTC. Its translation: CASSGFTYEQYF. The chain couples TRBV2 to TRBJ2-7; maybe TRBD1 (5 bases). Germline V gives CDR1 SNHLY, CDR2 FYNNEI. Trimming pared 9 bases from V and 2 bases from J, leaving 11 bases between. The CDR3 spans 12 residues.

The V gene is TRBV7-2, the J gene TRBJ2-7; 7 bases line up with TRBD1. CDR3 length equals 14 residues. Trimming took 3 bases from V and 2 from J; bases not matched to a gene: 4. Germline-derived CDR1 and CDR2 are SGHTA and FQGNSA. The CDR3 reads CASSFRQGAYEQYF. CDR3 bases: TGTGCCAGCAGCTTTAGACAGGGAGCCTACGAGCAGTACTTC.

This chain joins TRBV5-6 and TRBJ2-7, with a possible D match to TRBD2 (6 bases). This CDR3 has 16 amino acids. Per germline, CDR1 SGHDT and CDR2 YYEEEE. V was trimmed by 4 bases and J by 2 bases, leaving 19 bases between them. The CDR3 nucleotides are TGTGCCAGCAGCGGCCAGTCCGGGACTGTAACCTACGAGCAGTACTTC. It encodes CASSGQSGTVTYEQYF.

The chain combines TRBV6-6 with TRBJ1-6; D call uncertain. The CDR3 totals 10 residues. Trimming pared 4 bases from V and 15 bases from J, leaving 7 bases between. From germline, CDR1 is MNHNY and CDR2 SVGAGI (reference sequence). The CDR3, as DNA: TGTGCCAGCAGTTCCGTCGTCCTCCACTTT. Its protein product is CASSSVVLHF.

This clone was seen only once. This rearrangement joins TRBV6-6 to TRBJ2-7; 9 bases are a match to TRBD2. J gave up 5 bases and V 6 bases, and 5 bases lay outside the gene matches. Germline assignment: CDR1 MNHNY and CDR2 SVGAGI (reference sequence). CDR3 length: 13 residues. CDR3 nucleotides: TGTGCCAGCAGGGGACTAGCTGCCCACGAGCAGTACTTC. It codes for CASRGLAAHEQYF.

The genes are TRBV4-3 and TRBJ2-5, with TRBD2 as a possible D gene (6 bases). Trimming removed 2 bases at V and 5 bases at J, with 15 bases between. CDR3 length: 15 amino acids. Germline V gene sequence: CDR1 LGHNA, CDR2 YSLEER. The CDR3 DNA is TGCGCCAGCAGCCAATCGGGGGACTCGCGGGAGACCCAGTACTTC. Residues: CASSQSGDSRETQYF.

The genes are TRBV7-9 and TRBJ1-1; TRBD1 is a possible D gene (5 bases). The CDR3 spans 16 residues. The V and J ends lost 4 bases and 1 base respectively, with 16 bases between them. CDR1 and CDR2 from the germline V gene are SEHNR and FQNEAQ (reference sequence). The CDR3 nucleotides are TGTGCCAGCAGCTGGCCGTATAGGGGCAGGAACACTGAAGCTTTCTTT. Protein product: CASSWPYRGRNTEAFF.

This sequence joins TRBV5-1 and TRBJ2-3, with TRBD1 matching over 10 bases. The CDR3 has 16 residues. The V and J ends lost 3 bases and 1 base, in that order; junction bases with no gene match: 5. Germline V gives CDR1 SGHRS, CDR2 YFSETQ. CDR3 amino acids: CASSSWTGGGTDTQYF. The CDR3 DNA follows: TGCGCCAGCAGCTCGTGGACAGGGGGAGGCACAGATACGCAGTATTTT.

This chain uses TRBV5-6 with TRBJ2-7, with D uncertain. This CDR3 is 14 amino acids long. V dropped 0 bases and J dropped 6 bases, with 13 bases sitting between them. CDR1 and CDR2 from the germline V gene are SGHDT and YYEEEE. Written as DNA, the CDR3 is TGTGCCAGCAGCTTGGTATACCAGAAACCCGAGCAGTACTTC. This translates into CASSLVYQKPEQYF.

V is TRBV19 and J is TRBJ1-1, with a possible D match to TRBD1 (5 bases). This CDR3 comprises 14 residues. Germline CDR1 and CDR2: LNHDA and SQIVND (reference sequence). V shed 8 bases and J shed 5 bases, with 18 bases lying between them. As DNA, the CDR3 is TGTGCCAGTCGGTGGCAGGGCGAACGTACTGAAGCTTTCTTT. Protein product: CASRWQGERTEAFF.

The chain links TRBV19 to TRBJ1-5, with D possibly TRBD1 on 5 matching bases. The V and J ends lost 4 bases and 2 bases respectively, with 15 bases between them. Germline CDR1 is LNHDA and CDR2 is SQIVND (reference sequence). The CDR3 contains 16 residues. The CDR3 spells CASSKGIIEGNQPQHF. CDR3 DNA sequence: TGTGCCAGTAGTAAGGGGATCATCGAGGGCAATCAGCCCCAGCATTTT.

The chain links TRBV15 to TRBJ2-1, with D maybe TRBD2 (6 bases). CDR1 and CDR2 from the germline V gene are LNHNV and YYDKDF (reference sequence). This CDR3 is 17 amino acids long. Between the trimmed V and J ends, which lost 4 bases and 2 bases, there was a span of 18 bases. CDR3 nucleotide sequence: TGTGCCACCAGCAACCTTGATCGGGGGTACACCTACAATGAGCAGTTCTTC. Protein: CATSNLDRGYTYNEQFF.